This T cell receptor beta chain originates from a study of Ad26.COV2.S vaccination and SARS-CoV-2 variants. In the study overall: The study gave Ad26.COV2.S intramuscularly, once or twice 56 days apart.

Trimming left V 0 bases short and J 7 bases short, with 13 bases between. The CDR3 sequence is 14 residues long. CDR1 SGHDT and CDR2 YYEEEE come from the germline V gene. General study results and limits: Higher spike-specific TCR breadth was found in vaccine recipients than in placebo recipients. Recipients of either vaccine or placebo displayed similar breadth of non-spike TCRs.

TCRdb's copy holds only in-frame clones and misses some; the assay was immunoSEQ multiplex PCR. The sample has about 410,000 clones; 88% are singletons. Specified treatment: around 19 received Ad26.COV2.S at low or high dose, single or two shots; roughly five received placebo; per-sample allocation not given. Each sample was drawn 63 days after the first injection (of vaccine or placebo). Ad26.COV2.S expressed prefusion-stabilized spike from the original Wuhan strain. To note about this clone: Its specificity is not known.

This chain connects TRBV5-6 to TRBJ1-2; D ambiguous. This specimen was peripheral blood, taken in a trial of Ad26.COV2.S vaccine versus placebo. The receptor was isolated from a person aged 18-65 years who received the Ad26.COV2.S COVID-19 vaccine or a placebo. The CDR3 sequence is CASSLVAVGSGYTF. The DNA of the CDR3 is TGTGCCAGCAGCTTGGTTGCGGTTGGTTCTGGCTACACCTTC.